This passage covers 32 T cell receptor beta chains from one sample sequenced in a study of CD8+CD57+ T cells in acquired aplastic anemia. Genomic DNA constituted the template upon which TCR beta VDJ and CDR3 profiling was performed. TCRdb re-analysed the reads in MiXCR, keeping a single row per CDR3 protein. The repertoire has some 150,000 distinct CDR3 sequences, less than 45% of them found once; the top ten carry almost 8.5%. Sequenced sample: sorted CD4+, CD8+, or CD8+CD57+ T cells (not recorded which) from PBMCs. These receptors all stem from a human donor in good health, serving as a control.

The CDR3: CATSSQEVLGGTQYF. CDR3 nucleotide sequence: TGTGCCACCAGCAGCCAAGAGGTGCTCGGGGGGACCCAGTACTTC. The rearrangement uses TRBV15 and TRBJ2-5; perhaps TRBD2 as D (6 bases). The CDR3 is 15 amino acids. Looked up from germline, CDR1 is LNHNV and CDR2 is YYDKDF (reference sequence). V lost 3 bases to trimming and J lost 7 bases, with 18 bases between them.

The chain carries TRBV9 and TRBJ1-2, with 9 bases identical to TRBD1. Germline trimming cut 0 bases from V and 4 bases from J; bases unmatched to any gene: 4. The CDR3 extends over 15 amino acids. Germline-derived CDR1 and CDR2 are SGDLS and YYNGEE. The CDR3 nucleotides read TGTGCCAGCAGCGTAGAATCGACAGGGGGCTATGGCTACACCTTC. Its protein is CASSVESTGGYGYTF.

Many counts were recorded for this clonotype. The chain employs TRBV20-1 and TRBJ2-1; 9 bases map to TRBD2. The CDR3 has 13 amino acids. The trim removed 6 bases at V and 10 bases at J, leaving 10 bases unmatched. Germline CDR1 DFQATT, CDR2 SNEGSKA (reference sequence). CDR3 loop: CSANSAGGEEQFF. The CDR3 DNA sequence: TGCAGTGCCAATTCGGCGGGGGGGGAGGAGCAGTTCTTC.

This chain links TRBV2 with TRBJ2-7; TRBD1 agrees at 7 bases. V trimming: 8 bases; J trimming: 2 bases; junction bases outside the gene matches: 12. The V gene's germline CDR1 is SNHLY and CDR2 FYNNEI. The CDR3 length is 15 residues. The CDR3 region is CASGTGQQITYEQYV. The CDR3 DNA reads TGTGCCAGCGGAACGGGACAGCAAATAACCTACGAGCAGTACGTC.

V and J are TRBV20-1 and TRBJ2-5; D gene uncertain. The germline V and J ends were trimmed by 1 base and 5 bases, with 5 bases remaining between them. CDR3 length: 11 amino acids. Germline V gene data show CDR1 as DFQATT and CDR2 as SNEGSKA (reference sequence). The CDR3 spells CSARVGETQYF. DNA of the CDR3: TGCAGTGCTAGAGTGGGGGAGACCCAGTACTTC.

Regarding this clonotype: A much bigger clone sits one base away, suggesting this may be a read error. The chain is built from TRBV20-1 and TRBJ2-3; 8 nucleotides agree with TRBD2. Germline V gene data show CDR1 as DFQATT and CDR2 as SNEGSKA (reference sequence). This CDR3 contains 15 residues. The CDR3 spells CNAPKGGGFTDTQYF. CDR3 bases: TGCAATGCTCCTAAAGGCGGGGGGTTCACAGATACGCAGTATTTT.

This clonotype was observed many times. The rearrangement joins TRBV30 to TRBJ2-7; D may match TRBD1 or TRBD2 (5 bases each). V lost 3 bases, J lost 5 bases, and 14 bases lay in between. The CDR3 length is 13 residues. Germline V lookup: CDR1 GTSNPN, CDR2 SVGIG (reference sequence). CDR3 protein: CAWRGTPGDEQYF. CDR3 in DNA: TGTGCCTGGAGAGGGACCCCCGGGGACGAGCAGTACTTC.

A note on this clonotype: Possible read error: a much larger clone is one base away. V usage is TRBV6-5 and J usage is TRBJ2-3; D tentatively reads TRBD1 or TRBD2 (5 bases each). This CDR3 has 14 amino acids. Deletions cut 1 base from V and 8 bases from J, with 13 bases between. The germline V gene has CDR1 MNHEY and CDR2 SVGAGI. The CDR3 DNA is TGTGCCAGCAGTTACTTGGGGGTGGCAGGTACGCAGTATTTT. The encoded protein is CASSYLGVAGTQYF.

The chain combines TRBV19 with TRBJ2-5; D call uncertain. The CDR3 length is 11 residues. Trimming shortened V by 5 bases and J by 11 bases, and 12 bases separated the two germline ends. CDR1 is LNHDA and CDR2 is SQIVND in the germline V gene (reference sequence). CDR3 nucleotide sequence: TGTGCCAGTAGTTCCGGCTGGCGACAGTACTTC. Residues: CASSSGWRQYF.

The chain couples TRBV24-1 to TRBJ2-5, with D perhaps TRBD1 (6 bases). V shed 4 bases and J shed 0 bases, with 11 bases lying between them. There are 15 residues in the CDR3. Germline CDR1 is KGHDR and CDR2 is SFDVKD. CDR3 sequence (DNA): TGTGCCACCAGTGACCCCGACAGGTACCAAGAGACCCAGTACTTC. This codes for CATSDPDRYQETQYF.

In this sample, this clonotype turned up many times. V and J are TRBV19 and TRBJ1-4; D is uncertain. V shed 6 bases and J shed 3 bases, with 17 bases lying between them. From germline, CDR1 is LNHDA and CDR2 SQIVND (reference sequence). CDR3 length: 16 amino acids. The CDR3 is CASSSVGGLANEKLFF. CDR3 nucleotides: TGTGCCAGTAGCAGCGTGGGAGGGTTGGCTAATGAAAAACTGTTTTTT.

There are many counts of this clonotype. The rearrangement joins TRBV19 to TRBJ2-6, with D hard to call. In germline, CDR1 is LNHDA, CDR2 SQIVND (reference sequence). Trimming removed 3 bases at V and 0 bases at J, with 6 bases between. The CDR3 has 15 residues. The chain's CDR3 is CASSIQDSGANVLTF. The CDR3, as DNA: TGTGCCAGTAGTATTCAAGACTCTGGGGCCAACGTCCTGACTTTC. Looking up the rest from reference TRBV19 and TRBJ2-6 gives the full variable domain: DGGITQSPKYLFRKEGQNVTLSCEQNLNHDAMYWYRQDPGQGLRLIYYSQIVNDFQKGDIAEGYSVSREKKESFPLTVTSAQKNPTAFYLCASSIQDSGANVLTFGAGSRLTVL.

This clonotype appeared a few times. This could be a read error, since a much larger clone is one nucleotide away. CDR3 sequence (DNA): TGTGCCAGCAGCTTCGTGAGCAGGGTGAACACTGAAGCTTTCTTT. Amino acid sequence: CASSFVSRVNTEAFF. The chain has TRBV11-2 and TRBJ1-1; D may be TRBD1 (5 bases). This CDR3 comprises 15 residues. From germline, CDR1 is SGHAT and CDR2 FQNNGV. The ends were cut back, 3 bases at V and 0 bases at J, with 11 bases in the middle.

In this sample, this clonotype turned up a few times. The chain joins TRBV7-2 to TRBJ1-2; D ambiguous. Trimming shortened V by 4 bases and J by 4 bases, and 16 bases separated the two germline ends. The CDR3 runs 15 residues. CDR1 and CDR2 from the germline V gene are SGHTA and FQGNSA. The CDR3 reads CASSSFEGFSYGYTF. For the CDR3, the DNA is TGTGCCAGCAGCTCCTTCGAGGGTTTCTCCTATGGCTACACCTTC.

This clonotype was seen a few times. J is TRBJ1-5 and V is TRBV10-3; the D gene is possibly TRBD1 (6 bases). The germline V and J ends were trimmed by 4 bases and 5 bases, with 21 bases remaining between them. CDR1 is ENHRY and CDR2 is SYGVKD in the germline V gene. The CDR3 totals 17 residues. The CDR3 protein is CAISAGAERGGHQPQHF. CDR3 DNA: TGTGCCATCAGTGCGGGGGCAGAAAGGGGAGGCCATCAGCCCCAGCATTTT.

This chain joins TRBV19 and TRBJ2-5, with a tentative D call TRBD2 (5 bases). Germline loops: CDR1 LNHDA, CDR2 SQIVND (reference sequence). The V end lost 2 bases, the J end lost 5 bases, and 15 bases lay between the germline ends. The CDR3 contains 15 residues. This CDR3 is CASSISGRGTETQYF. The CDR3 DNA sequence: TGTGCCAGTAGTATAAGTGGTCGGGGAACGGAGACCCAGTACTTC.

This chain connects TRBV29-1 to TRBJ2-3; 9 bases agree with TRBD2. The J segment lost 4 bases and the V segment lost 5 bases, leaving 10 bases of the junction unmatched. There are 15 residues in the CDR3. In germline, CDR1 is SQVTM, CDR2 ANQGSEA. The CDR3 DNA follows: TGCAGCGTTCTTAGCGGGAGCGGATTGGCAGATACGCAGTATTTT. As protein: CSVLSGSGLADTQYF.

As regards this clonotype: It is likely a read error, because the conserved phenylalanine at the end of the CDR3 is missing. The gene calls are TRBV19 and TRBJ1-6; D remains unclear. The germline V gene encodes CDR1 LNHDA and CDR2 SQIVND (reference sequence). The CDR3 is made up of 16 amino acids. CDR3 in DNA: TGTGTCAGTAGTATTCGTTGGTCCAGCGATAATTCACCCCTCCACTCT. As protein: CVSSIRWSSDNSPLHS.

As for this clonotype: A read error is possible here, since a much larger clone lies one base away. The gene calls are TRBV14 and TRBJ2-1, with 8 positions matching TRBD2. The CDR3 runs to 15 residues. Germline lookup yields CDR1 SGHDN and CDR2 FVKESK. This chain's CDR3 is CANSQGLGNYNEQFF. For the CDR3, the DNA is TGTGCCAACAGCCAGGGACTAGGTAATTACAATGAGCAGTTCTTC.

The chain links TRBV2 to TRBJ1-1; 7 bases line up with TRBD1. From germline, CDR1 is SNHLY and CDR2 FYNNEI. This CDR3 is 14 amino acids long. J was trimmed by 1 base and V by 6 bases; bases with no gene match: 5. CDR3 sequence reads: CASRHRGGNTEAFF. CDR3 nucleotide sequence: TGTGCCAGCAGGCACAGGGGAGGGAACACTGAAGCTTTCTTT.

In the case of this clonotype: Given a much more abundant clone one base away, this may be a read error. The chain uses TRBV12-5 and TRBJ2-7; TRBD2 aligns across 11 bases. Trimming took 5 bases from V and 7 from J; bases not matched to a gene: 16. This CDR3 comprises 17 residues. CDR1 LGHNT and CDR2 FRNRAP come from the germline V gene. In DNA, the CDR3 is TGTGCTAGTGGTATGATATCGGGACTAGCGGACCCTTTTGAGCAGTACTTC. Translation gives CASGMISGLADPFEQYF.

Notes on this clonotype: A read error may explain this, as a much larger clone is one base away. The chain links TRBV5-1 to TRBJ2-1; 15 bases are shared with TRBD2. Germline loops: CDR1 SGHRS, CDR2 YFSETQ. V lost 5 bases to trimming and J lost 7 bases; unmatched junction nucleotides: 7. The CDR3 totals 16 residues. CDR3 amino acids: CASRAGTSGRMNEQFF. CDR3 nucleotide sequence: TGCGCCAGCAGGGCCGGGACTAGCGGGAGGATGAATGAGCAGTTCTTC.

This clonotype was recorded many times. The rearrangement links TRBV7-6 to TRBJ2-5, with D unresolved. Trimming took 2 bases from V and 5 from J, leaving 9 bases between them. Germline V CDR1 and CDR2: SGHVS, FNYEAQ. This CDR3 is 13 amino acids long. The CDR3 loop is CASSLMTRETQYF. The DNA for the CDR3 is TGTGCCAGCAGCTTAATGACGAGGGAGACCCAGTACTTC.

The chain employs TRBV10-3 and TRBJ2-2; TRBD1 agrees at 7 bases. The CDR3 has 15 residues. Trimming took 10 bases from V and 8 from J; bases not matched to a gene: 16. The germline gives CDR1 ENHRY, CDR2 SYGVKD. The CDR3 loop is CATMPGPGQVGELFF. CDR3 DNA: TGTGCCACGATGCCCGGGCCCGGACAGGTTGGGGAGCTGTTTTTT.

This chain uses TRBV10-3 with TRBJ2-7, with D perhaps TRBD1 (5 bases). CDR3 length equals 12 residues. V gave up 7 bases and J gave up 6 bases, with 13 bases separating them. Per the germline V gene, CDR1 is ENHRY and CDR2 is SYGVKD. In DNA, the CDR3 is TGTGCCATCACCCAGGCAGGGCGCGAGCAGTACTTC. It specifies CAITQAGREQYF.

The rearrangement uses TRBV5-5 and TRBJ2-5; D gene uncertain. The ends were cut back, 0 bases at V and 5 bases at J, with 17 bases in the middle. Germline CDR1 is SGHKS and CDR2 is YYEKEE (reference sequence). The CDR3 totals 16 residues. CDR3 in DNA: TGTGCCAGCAGCTTGGCTGTACGGGCCAATGGTGAGACCCAGTACTTC. Protein sequence: CASSLAVRANGETQYF.

In this sample, this clonotype turned up a few times. The V gene is TRBV2, the J gene TRBJ1-5; D is uncertain. CDR3 length: 13 residues. The germline V and J ends were trimmed by 7 bases and 5 bases, with 12 bases remaining between them. The germline V gene encodes CDR1 SNHLY and CDR2 FYNNEI. CDR3 sequence: CASTGEGDQPQHF. As DNA, the CDR3 is TGTGCCAGCACGGGAGAAGGAGATCAGCCCCAGCATTTT.

This clonotype was found a few times. The J gene is TRBJ2-7, the V gene TRBV2; D unclear. The CDR3 contains 15 residues. Looked up from germline, CDR1 is SNHLY and CDR2 is FYNNEI. Trimming left V 3 bases short and J 0 bases short, with 12 bases between. The CDR3: CASSDPIKSSYEQYF. In DNA form, the CDR3 reads TGTGCCAGCAGTGACCCGATAAAAAGCTCCTACGAGCAGTACTTC.

This clonotype has ten or more counts. The chain combines TRBV5-4 with TRBJ2-1; D unclear. This CDR3 is built from 14 residues. Germline values: CDR1 SGHNT, CDR2 YYREEE (reference sequence). V lost 1 base and J 8 bases, leaving 13 bases between the germline ends. CDR3 coding DNA: TGTGCCAGCAGCTTGAAACTAAATCCGGATGAGCAGTTCTTC. Amino acid sequence: CASSLKLNPDEQFF. The full variable domain, its missing parts supplied by reference TRBV5-4 and TRBJ2-1, is ETGVTQSPTHLIKTRGQQVTLRCSSQSGHNTVSWYQQALGQGPQFIFQYYREEENGRGNFPPRFSGLQFPNYSSELNVNALELDDSALYLCASSLKLNPDEQFFGPGTRLTVL.

On this clonotype: A much larger clone sits a single nucleotide away, making a read error possible. The chain couples TRBV20-1 to TRBJ2-3; 13 bases line up with TRBD2. V lost 3 bases, J lost 2 bases, and 2 bases stayed unmatched. The CDR3 has 15 amino acids. CDR1 and CDR2 (germline): DFQATT, SNEGSKA (reference sequence). The CDR3 DNA sequence: TGCAGTGCTAGCGGGACTAGCGGGAACACAGATACGCAGTATTTT. Translation gives CSASGTSGNTDTQYF.

The chain has TRBV24-1 and TRBJ2-1; 12 bases are a match to TRBD2. This CDR3 has 17 amino acids. Germline V CDR1 and CDR2: KGHDR, SFDVKD. With 2 bases clipped from V and 1 base from J, the junction kept 2 bases outside the gene matches. The CDR3 is CATSDWTSGTSYNEQFF. CDR3 in DNA: TGTGCCACCAGTGATTGGACTAGCGGGACTTCCTACAATGAGCAGTTCTTC.

This clonotype was seen repeatedly, ten times or more. This chain links TRBV19 with TRBJ1-2; possible D gene TRBD1, 5 bases. Trimming removed 6 bases from V and 0 bases from J, with 8 bases in between. Germline CDR1 is LNHDA and CDR2 is SQIVND (reference sequence). The CDR3 is 13 residues long. CDR3 region: CASRQASNYGYTF. In DNA form, the CDR3 reads TGTGCCAGTAGACAGGCCTCTAACTATGGCTACACCTTC.